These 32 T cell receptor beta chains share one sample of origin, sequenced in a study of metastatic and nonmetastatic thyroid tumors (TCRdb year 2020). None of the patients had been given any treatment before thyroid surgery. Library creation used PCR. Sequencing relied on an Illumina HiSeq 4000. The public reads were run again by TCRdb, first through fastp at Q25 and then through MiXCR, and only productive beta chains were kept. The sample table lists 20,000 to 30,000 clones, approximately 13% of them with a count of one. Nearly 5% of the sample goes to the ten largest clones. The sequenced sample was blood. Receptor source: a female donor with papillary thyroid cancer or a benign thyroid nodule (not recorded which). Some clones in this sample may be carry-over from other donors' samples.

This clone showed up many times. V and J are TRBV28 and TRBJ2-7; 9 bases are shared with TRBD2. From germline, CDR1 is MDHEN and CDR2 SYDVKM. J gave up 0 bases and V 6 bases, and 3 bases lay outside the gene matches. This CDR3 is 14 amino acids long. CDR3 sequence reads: CASSRSGSSYEQYF. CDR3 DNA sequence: TGTGCCAGCAGCCGTAGCGGGAGCTCCTACGAGCAGTACTTC.

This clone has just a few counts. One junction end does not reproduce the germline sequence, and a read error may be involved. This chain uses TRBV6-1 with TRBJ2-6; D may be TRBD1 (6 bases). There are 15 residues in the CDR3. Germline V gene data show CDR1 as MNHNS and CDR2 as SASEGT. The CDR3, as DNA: TGTGCCAGCAGTGAAGCAAACTCTGGGGGCAACGTCCTGGCTTTC. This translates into CASSEANSGGNVLAF.

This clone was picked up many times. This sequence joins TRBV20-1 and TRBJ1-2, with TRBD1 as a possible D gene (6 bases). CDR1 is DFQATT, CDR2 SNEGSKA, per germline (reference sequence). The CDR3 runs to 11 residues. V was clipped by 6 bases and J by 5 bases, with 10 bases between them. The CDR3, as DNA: TGCAGTGCGCGGCAGGGGTATGGCTACACCTTC. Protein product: CSARQGYGYTF.

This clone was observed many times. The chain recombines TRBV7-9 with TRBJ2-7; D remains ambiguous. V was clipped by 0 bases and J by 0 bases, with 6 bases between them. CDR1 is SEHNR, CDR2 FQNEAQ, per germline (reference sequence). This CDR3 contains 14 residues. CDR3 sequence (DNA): TGTGCCAGCAGCTTAGCTTCATTCTCCTACGAGCAGTACTTC. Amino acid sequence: CASSLASFSYEQYF. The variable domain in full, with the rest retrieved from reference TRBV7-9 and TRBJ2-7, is DTGVSQNPRHKITKRGQNVTFRCDPISEHNRLYWYRQTLGQGPEFLTYFQNEAQLEKSRLLSDRFSAERPKGSFSTLEIQRTEQGDSAMYLCASSLASFSYEQYFGPGTRLTVT.

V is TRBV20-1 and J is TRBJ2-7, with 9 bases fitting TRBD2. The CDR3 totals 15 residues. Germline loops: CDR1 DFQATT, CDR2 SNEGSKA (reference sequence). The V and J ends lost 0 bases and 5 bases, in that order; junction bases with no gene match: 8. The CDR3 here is CSARDTSGPLHEQYF. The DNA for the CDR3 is TGCAGTGCTAGAGATACTAGCGGGCCCCTTCACGAGCAGTACTTC.

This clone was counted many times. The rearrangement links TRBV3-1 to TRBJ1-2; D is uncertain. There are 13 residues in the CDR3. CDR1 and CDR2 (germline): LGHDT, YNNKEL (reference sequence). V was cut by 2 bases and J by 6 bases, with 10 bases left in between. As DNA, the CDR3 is TGTGCCAGCAGCCAATTAGTCGGCAATGGCTACACCTTC. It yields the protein CASSQLVGNGYTF.

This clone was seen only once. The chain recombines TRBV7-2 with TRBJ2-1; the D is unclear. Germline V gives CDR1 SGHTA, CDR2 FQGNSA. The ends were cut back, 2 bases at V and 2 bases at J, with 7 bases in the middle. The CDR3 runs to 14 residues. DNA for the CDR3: TGTGCCAGCAGCTTAAAGGCAGCCTACAATGAGCAGTTCTTC. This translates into CASSLKAAYNEQFF.

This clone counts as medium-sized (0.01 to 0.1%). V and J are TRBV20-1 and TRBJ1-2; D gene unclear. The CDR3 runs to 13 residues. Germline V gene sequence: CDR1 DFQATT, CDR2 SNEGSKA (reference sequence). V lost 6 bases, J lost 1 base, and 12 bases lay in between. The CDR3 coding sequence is TGCAGTGCCCCGTTAGGGCTTAACTATGGCTACACCTTC. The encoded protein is CSAPLGLNYGYTF.

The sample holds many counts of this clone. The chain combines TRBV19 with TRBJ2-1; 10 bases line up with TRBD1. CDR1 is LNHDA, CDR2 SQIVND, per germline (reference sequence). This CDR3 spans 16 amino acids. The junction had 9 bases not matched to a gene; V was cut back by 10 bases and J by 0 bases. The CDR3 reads CATSGGTGVSYNEQFF. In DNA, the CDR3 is TGTGCCACCTCAGGTGGGACAGGGGTCTCCTACAATGAGCAGTTCTTC.

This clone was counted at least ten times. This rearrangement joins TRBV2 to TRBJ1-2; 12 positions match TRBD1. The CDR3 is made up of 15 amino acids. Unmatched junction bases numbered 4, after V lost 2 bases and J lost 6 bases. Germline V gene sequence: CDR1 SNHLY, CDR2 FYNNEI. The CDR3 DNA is TGTGCCAGCAGTGAATTTGGGACAGGGGGCCATGGCTACACCTTC. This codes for CASSEFGTGGHGYTF.

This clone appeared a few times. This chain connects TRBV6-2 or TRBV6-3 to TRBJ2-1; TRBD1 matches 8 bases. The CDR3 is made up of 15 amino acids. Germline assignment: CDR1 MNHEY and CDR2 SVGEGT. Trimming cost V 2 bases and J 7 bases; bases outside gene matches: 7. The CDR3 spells CASSYRTGPMNEQFF. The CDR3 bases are TGTGCCAGCAGTTACCGGACAGGGCCTATGAATGAGCAGTTCTTC.

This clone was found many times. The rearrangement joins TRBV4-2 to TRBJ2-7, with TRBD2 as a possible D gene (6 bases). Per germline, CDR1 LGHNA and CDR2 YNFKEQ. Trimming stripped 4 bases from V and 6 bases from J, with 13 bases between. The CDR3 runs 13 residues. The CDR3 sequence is CASSPLAAGEQYF. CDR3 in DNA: TGTGCCAGCAGCCCCCTAGCAGCGGGCGAGCAGTACTTC.

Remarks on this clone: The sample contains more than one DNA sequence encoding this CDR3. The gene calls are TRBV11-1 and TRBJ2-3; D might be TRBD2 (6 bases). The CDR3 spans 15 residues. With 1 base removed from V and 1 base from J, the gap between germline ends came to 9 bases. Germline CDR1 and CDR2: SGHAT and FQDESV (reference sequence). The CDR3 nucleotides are TGTGCCAGCAGCTTAGTGGCTAGCGGCACAGATACGCAGTATTTT. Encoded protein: CASSLVASGTDTQYF.

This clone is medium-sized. CDR3 bases: TGTGCCAGCAGCCAAGAGAGCGAAAGCTCCTACGAGCAGTACTTC. Translation gives CASSQESESSYEQYF. The genes are TRBV4-2 and TRBJ2-7, with no clear D. Germline V gene lookup returns CDR1 LGHNA and CDR2 YNFKEQ. There are 15 residues in the CDR3. V was trimmed by 0 bases and J by 0 bases, leaving 9 bases between them.

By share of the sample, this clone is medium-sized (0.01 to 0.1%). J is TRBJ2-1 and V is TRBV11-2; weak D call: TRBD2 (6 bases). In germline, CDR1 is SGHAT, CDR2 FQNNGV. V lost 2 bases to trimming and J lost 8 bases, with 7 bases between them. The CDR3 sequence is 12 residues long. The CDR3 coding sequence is TGTGCCAGCAGCTTACGGGGGTATGAGCAGTTCTTC. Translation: CASSLRGYEQFF. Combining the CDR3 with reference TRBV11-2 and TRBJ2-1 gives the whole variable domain EAGVAQSPRYKIIEKRQSVAFWCNPISGHATLYWYQQILGQGPKLLIQFQNNGVVDDSQLPKDRFSAERLKGVDSTLKIQPAKLEDSAVYLCASSLRGYEQFFGPGTRLTVL.

CDR3 loop: CASSEIPPRREGRHEQYF. The DNA of the CDR3 is TGTGCCAGCAGTGAGATCCCCCCCAGGAGGGAGGGCCGTCACGAGCAGTACTTC. The rearrangement uses TRBV6-1 and TRBJ2-7; the match to TRBD2 covers 7 bases. V lost 3 bases and J lost 5; bases outside the gene matches: 19. The CDR3 extends over 18 amino acids. Germline V CDR1 and CDR2: MNHNS, SASEGT.

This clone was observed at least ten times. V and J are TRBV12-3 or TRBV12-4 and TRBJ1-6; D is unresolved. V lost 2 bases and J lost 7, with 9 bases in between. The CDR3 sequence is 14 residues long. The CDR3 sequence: CASSLYYENSPLHF. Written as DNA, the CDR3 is TGTGCCAGCAGTTTATACTATGAGAATTCACCCCTCCACTTT.

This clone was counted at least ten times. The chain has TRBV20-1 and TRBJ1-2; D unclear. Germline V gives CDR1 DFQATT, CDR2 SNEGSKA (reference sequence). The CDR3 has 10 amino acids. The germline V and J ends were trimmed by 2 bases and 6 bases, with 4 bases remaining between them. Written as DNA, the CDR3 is TGCAGTGCTAGACGGGATGGCTACACCTTC. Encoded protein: CSARRDGYTF.

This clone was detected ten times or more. The CDR3 spells CASSPPPQGEYTEAFF. The CDR3 DNA sequence: TGTGCCAGCAGCCCACCCCCACAGGGTGAGTACACTGAAGCTTTCTTT. The chain joins TRBV11-1 to TRBJ1-1; possible D gene TRBD1, 6 bases. The germline V gene encodes CDR1 SGHAT and CDR2 FQDESV (reference sequence). This CDR3 has 16 amino acids. V lost 5 bases and J 3 bases, leaving 19 bases between the germline ends.

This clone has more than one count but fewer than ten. The CDR3 protein is CASIAHLVGEQYF. The CDR3 DNA sequence: TGTGCCAGCATCGCACATCTAGTGGGCGAGCAGTACTTC. The V and J genes are TRBV2 and TRBJ2-7; no definite D call. CDR1 SNHLY and CDR2 FYNNEI come from the germline V gene. The CDR3 runs 13 residues. Trimming took off 7 bases at V and 6 bases at J, with 16 bases between the two ends.

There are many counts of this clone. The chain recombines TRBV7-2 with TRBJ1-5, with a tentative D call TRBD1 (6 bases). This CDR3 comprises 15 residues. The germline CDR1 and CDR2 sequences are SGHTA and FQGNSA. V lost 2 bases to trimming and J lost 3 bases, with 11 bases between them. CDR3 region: CASSLFAGANQPQHF. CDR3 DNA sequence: TGTGCCAGCAGCTTATTTGCAGGGGCCAATCAGCCCCAGCATTTT.

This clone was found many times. The CDR3 DNA sequence: TGTGCCAGCAGCTTACTATTGCACAGCCCGAACACCGGGGAGCTGTTTTTT. Amino acid sequence: CASSLLLHSPNTGELFF. The V call is TRBV7-7, the J call TRBJ2-2; D ambiguous. The CDR3 is made up of 17 amino acids. Germline-derived CDR1 and CDR2 are SSHAT and FNYEAQ (reference sequence). Trimming took off 2 bases at V and 0 bases at J, with 13 bases between the two ends.

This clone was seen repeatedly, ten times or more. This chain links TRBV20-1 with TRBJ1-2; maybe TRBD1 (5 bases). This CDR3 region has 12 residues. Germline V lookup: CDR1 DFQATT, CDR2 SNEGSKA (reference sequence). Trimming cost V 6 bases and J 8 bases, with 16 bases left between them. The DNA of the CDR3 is TGCAGTGCCAGCGGGACGAGAAGCGGCTACACCTTC. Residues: CSASGTRSGYTF.

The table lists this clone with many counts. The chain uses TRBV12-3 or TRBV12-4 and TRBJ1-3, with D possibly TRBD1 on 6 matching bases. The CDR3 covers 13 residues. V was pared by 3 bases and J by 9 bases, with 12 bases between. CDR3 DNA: TGTGCCAGCAGTTTTTCCGGGGGCAGCACCATATATTTT. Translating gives CASSFSGGSTIYF.

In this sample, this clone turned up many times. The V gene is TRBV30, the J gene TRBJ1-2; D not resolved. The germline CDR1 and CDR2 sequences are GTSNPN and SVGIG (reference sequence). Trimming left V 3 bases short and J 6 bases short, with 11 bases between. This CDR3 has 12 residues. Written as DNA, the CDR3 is TGTGCCTGGAGCGGGGATGAACATGGCTACACCTTC. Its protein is CAWSGDEHGYTF.

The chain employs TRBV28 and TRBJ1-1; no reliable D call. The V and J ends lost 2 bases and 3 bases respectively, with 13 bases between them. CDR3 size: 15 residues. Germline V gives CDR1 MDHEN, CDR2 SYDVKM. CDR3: CASSLEALSDTEAFF. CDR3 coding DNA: TGTGCCAGCAGTTTAGAAGCTCTCTCAGACACTGAAGCTTTCTTT.

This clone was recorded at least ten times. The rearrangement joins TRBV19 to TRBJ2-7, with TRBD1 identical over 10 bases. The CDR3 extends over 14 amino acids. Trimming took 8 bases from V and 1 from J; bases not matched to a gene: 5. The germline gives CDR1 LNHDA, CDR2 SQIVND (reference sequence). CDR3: CASSPDRGSYEQYF. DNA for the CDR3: TGTGCCAGTTCTCCGGACAGGGGGTCCTACGAGCAGTACTTC.

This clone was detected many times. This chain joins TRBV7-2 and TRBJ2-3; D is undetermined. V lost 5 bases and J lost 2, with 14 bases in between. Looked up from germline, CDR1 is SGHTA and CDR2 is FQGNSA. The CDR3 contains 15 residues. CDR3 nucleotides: TGTGCCAGCAGCCCGTTGACACCTACCACAGATACGCAGTATTTT. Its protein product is CASSPLTPTTDTQYF.

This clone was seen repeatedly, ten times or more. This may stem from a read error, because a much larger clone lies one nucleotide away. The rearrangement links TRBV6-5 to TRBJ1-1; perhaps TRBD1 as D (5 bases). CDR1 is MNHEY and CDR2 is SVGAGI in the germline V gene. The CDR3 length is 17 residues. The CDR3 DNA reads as TGTGTCAGCAGTTACACGATACGACAGTATCAAGACACTGAAGCTTTCTTT. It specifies CVSSYTIRQYQDTEAFF.

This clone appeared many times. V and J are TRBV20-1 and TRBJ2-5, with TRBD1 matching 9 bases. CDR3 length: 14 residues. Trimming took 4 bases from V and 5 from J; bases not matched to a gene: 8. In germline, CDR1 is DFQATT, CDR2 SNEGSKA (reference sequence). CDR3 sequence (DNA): TGCAGTGCTAATGACAGGGGGGATTGGGAGACCCAGTACTTC. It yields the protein CSANDRGDWETQYF.

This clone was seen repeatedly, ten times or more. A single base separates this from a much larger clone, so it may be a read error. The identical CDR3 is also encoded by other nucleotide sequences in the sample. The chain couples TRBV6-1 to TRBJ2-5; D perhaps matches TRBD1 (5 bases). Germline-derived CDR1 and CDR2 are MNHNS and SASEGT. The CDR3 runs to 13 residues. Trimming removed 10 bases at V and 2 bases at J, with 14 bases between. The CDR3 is CAITPDSQETQYF. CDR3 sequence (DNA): TGTGCCATAACCCCAGACAGTCAAGAGACCCAGTACTTC.

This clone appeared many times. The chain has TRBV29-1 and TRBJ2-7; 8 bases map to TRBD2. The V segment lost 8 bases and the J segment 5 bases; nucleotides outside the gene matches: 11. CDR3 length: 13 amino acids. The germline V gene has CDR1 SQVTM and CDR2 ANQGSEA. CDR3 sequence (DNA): TGCAGCCCCTGCTCGAGCGGGAGAGACGAGCAGTACTTC. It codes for CSPCSSGRDEQYF.